This T cell receptor beta chain was identified during a study of tumor-infiltrating lymphocytes in primary liver carcinoma. In this sample, this clonotype turned up many times. RNA was extracted from whole blood without cell sorting, alongside germline DNA. Germline CDR1 is MGHRA and CDR2 is YSYEKL. The junction had 3 bases not matched to a gene; V was cut back by 2 bases and J by 2 bases. CDR3 length: 15 residues. TCR beta cDNA was reverse-transcribed from roughly 520 ng of total RNA. The reaction used a constant-region primer and ProtoScript II reverse transcriptase. TCR beta libraries came from three nested multiplex PCR rounds using slightly modified ARM-PCR. The first two PCR rounds used TRBV1-TRBV30 forward primers with a C-beta reverse primer, 10 to 11 cycles each. Via MiXCR, TCRdb re-called the multiplex PCR reads, giving one row per CDR3 protein. The sample holds about 200,000 distinct CDR3 sequences, about two thirds seen once.

The sample was peripheral blood. This chain joins TRBV4-1 and TRBJ2-7; 10 bases map to TRBD2. This clonotype was sampled from a woman aged 55-69 years with primary liver carcinoma and hepatitis B virus infection. CDR3 in amino acids: CASSQPSGRAYEQYF. In DNA, the CDR3 is TGCGCCAGCAGCCAACCAAGCGGGAGGGCCTACGAGCAGTACTTC.